This TCR beta chain was recorded in a study of monozygotic twins with cystic fibrosis. The overall study: Library input was about 3.3 micrograms of fragmented DNA, with roughly 15 PCR cycles. Study-level results: In 13 of 16 pairs, V gene usage was closest to the co-twin's.

Sequenced by immunoSEQ multiplex PCR; TCRdb stores in-frame clones only, minus some. This table holds over 25,000 clones, more than 85% found once. CDR1 SGHTS and CDR2 YDEGEE come from the germline V gene. Unmatched junction bases numbered 10, after V lost 6 bases and J lost 4 bases. CDR3 length: 15 residues. About this clone itself: The antigen is not known.

The source material was blood. V and J are TRBV5-8 and TRBJ1-5, with TRBD1 identical over 7 bases. The receptor was derived from a girl under 10 years old with cystic fibrosis. The DNA of the CDR3 is TGTGCCAGCACTACAGGGGTCGGAGGTAATCAGCCCCAGCATTTT. Translated: CASTTGVGGNQPQHF. The complete variable domain, with remaining parts taken from reference TRBV5-8 and TRBJ1-5, reads EAGVTQSPTHLIKTRGQQATLRCSPISGHTSVYWYQQALGLGLQFLLWYDEGEERNRGNFPPRFSGRQFPNYSSELNVNALELEDSALYLCASTTGVGGNQPQHFGDGTRLSIL.